These T cell receptor beta chains were read from a single sample in a study of blood T cell repertoires in COVID-19. The assay was immunoSEQ multiplex PCR, and TCRdb's table has in-frame clones only and misses some. The profile covers approximately 240,000 clones, with 75% to 85% appearing a single time and around 5.9% taken by the ten largest. The sequenced sample consisted of peripheral blood. The receptors stem from a human donor in a cohort sampled during active COVID-19. Each CDR3 is given with its conserved first and last residue. Each record gives: clone size, D gene, V gene, J gene, CDR3 protein, CDR3 DNA. The D gene is left open where the match is weak. Size is stated for part of the rows, as once, few or many counts, or as a class when the clone is expanded.

>.|TRBD1|TRBV5-5|TRBJ2-7
CASSRDREPIYEQYF
TGTGCCAGCAGCAGGGACAGAGAGCCAATCTACGAGCAGTACTTC
>.|.|TRBV6-5|TRBJ2-3
CASIAWWGADTQYF
TGTGCCAGCATCGCATGGTGGGGGGCAGATACGCAGTATTTT
>.|.|TRBV7-2|TRBJ1-5
CASSPPARPQHF
TGTGCCAGCAGCCCCCCCGCGCGACCCCAGCATTTT
>.|.|TRBV5-1|TRBJ2-7
CASSLGGIDYEQYF
TGCGCCAGCAGCTTAGGAGGGATCGACTACGAGCAGTACTTC
>.|TRBD2|TRBV2|TRBJ2-5
CASRRGGIQETQYF
TGTGCCAGCCGTCGGGGGGGGATACAAGAGACCCAGTACTTC
>once|TRBD2|TRBV5-1|TRBJ2-1
CASSLRLAGGPTNEQFF
TGCGCCAGCAGCTTGCGGCTAGCGGGGGGACCTACGAATGAGCAGTTCTTC
>many|.|TRBV4-1|TRBJ1-1
CASSLPTRSTEAFF
TGCGCCAGCAGCCTTCCCACTCGCTCCACTGAAGCTTTCTTT
>.|TRBD1|TRBV4-1|TRBJ2-3
CASSQATGTGGTDTQYF
TGCGCCAGCAGCCAAGCTACCGGGACAGGGGGCACAGATACGCAGTATTTT
>.|.|TRBV15|TRBJ2-7
CATSRDRSSYEQYF
TGTGCCACCAGCAGGGATCGGAGCTCCTACGAGCAGTACTTC
>few|.|TRBV27|TRBJ1-6
CASRWAANSPLHF
TGTGCCAGCCGGTGGGCAGCTAATTCACCCCTCCACTTT
>.|TRBD1|TRBV24-1|TRBJ2-5
CATSPGQGARETQYF
TGTGCCACCAGTCCCGGACAGGGGGCTAGGGAGACCCAGTACTTC
>.|TRBD2|TRBV10-1|TRBJ2-7
CASSESSGGLAGSEQYF
TGCGCCAGCAGTGAGTCTTCTGGAGGACTAGCGGGAAGCGAGCAGTACTTC
>.|TRBD1|TRBV7-2|TRBJ1-1
CASSRPGTGFGRNTEAFF
TGTGCCAGCAGCCGTCCCGGGACAGGTTTTGGTAGGAACACTGAAGCTTTCTTT
>.|TRBD1|TRBV28|TRBJ1-1
CASSYRQGLGAFF
TGTGCCAGCAGTTACCGACAGGGTCTAGGAGCTTTCTTT
>.|TRBD1|TRBV9|TRBJ1-1
CASSAGQGAGNTEAFF
TGTGCCAGCAGCGCCGGACAGGGGGCTGGCAACACTGAAGCTTTCTTT
>.|.|TRBV19|TRBJ2-5
CASSIWQGIQETQYF
TGTGCCAGTAGTATTTGGCAGGGGATCCAAGAGACCCAGTACTTC
>few|TRBD2|TRBV4-1|TRBJ2-1
CASSQGRDYDNEQFF
TGCGCCAGCAGCCAAGGAAGGGACTATGACAATGAGCAGTTCTTC
>.|.|TRBV5-5|TRBJ2-3
CASSYRPGVGTDTQYF
TGTGCCAGCAGCTACCGACCGGGGGTGGGTACAGATACGCAGTATTTT
>.|.|TRBV13|TRBJ2-7
CASSDSLKQGWEQYF
TGTGCCAGCAGCGATAGCCTCAAGCAGGGGTGGGAGCAGTACTTC
>.|TRBD2|TRBV28|TRBJ2-7
CASTDGWAAGGKDEQYF
TGTGCCAGCACCGACGGATGGGCGGCGGGAGGAAAGGACGAGCAGTACTTC